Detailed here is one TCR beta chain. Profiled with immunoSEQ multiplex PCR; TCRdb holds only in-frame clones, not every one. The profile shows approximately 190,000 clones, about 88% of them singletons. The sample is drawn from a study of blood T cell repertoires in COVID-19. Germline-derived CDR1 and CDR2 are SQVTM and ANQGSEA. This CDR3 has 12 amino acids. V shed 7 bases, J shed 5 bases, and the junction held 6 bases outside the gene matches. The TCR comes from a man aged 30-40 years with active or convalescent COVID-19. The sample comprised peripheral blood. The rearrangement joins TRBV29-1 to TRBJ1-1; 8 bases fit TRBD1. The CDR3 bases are TGCAGCGCGGACAGGGAAGGGACTGAAGCTTTCTTT. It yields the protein CSADREGTEAFF.